One and the same sample provided the 20 T cell receptor beta chains below, sequenced in a study of cytomegalovirus exposure and HLA in healthy donors. Sequenced by immunoSEQ multiplex PCR; TCRdb stores in-frame clones only, minus some. The sample lists over 100,000 clones, roughly nine tenths occurring once. Sequences were obtained from PBMCs. These receptors all come from a woman under 30 in good health and CMV-seronegative.

This sequence joins TRBV6-1 and TRBJ2-7; TRBD2 is a possible D gene (7 bases). The CDR3 sequence is 17 residues long. The V end was cut by 0 bases, the J end by 0 bases, with 15 bases between. Germline loops: CDR1 MNHNS, CDR2 SASEGT. The CDR3 DNA reads TGTGCCAGCAGTGAAGCCCCTGGGGGGGGGCTCTCCTACGAGCAGTACTTC. It yields the protein CASSEAPGGGLSYEQYF.

V and J are TRBV7-2 and TRBJ1-5; D remains unclear. The V gene lost 5 bases and the J gene lost 0 bases, with 8 bases spanning the gap. Germline V gene sequence: CDR1 SGHTA, CDR2 FQGNSA. The CDR3 runs 14 residues. Here the CDR3 reads CASSNYYSNQPQHF. The CDR3 DNA reads TGTGCCAGCAGCAACTATTATAGCAATCAGCCCCAGCATTTT.

The V and J genes are TRBV5-5 and TRBJ1-3; D remains unclear. Looked up from germline, CDR1 is SGHKS and CDR2 is YYEKEE (reference sequence). This CDR3 comprises 14 residues. Trimming pared 0 bases from V and 4 bases from J, leaving 8 bases between. The CDR3 region is CASSLARRGNTIYF. CDR3 bases: TGTGCCAGCAGCTTGGCTCGCAGGGGAAACACCATATATTTT.

The rearrangement links TRBV7-3 to TRBJ2-5; TRBD1 is a possible D gene (5 bases). Germline loops: CDR1 SGHTA, CDR2 FQGTGA. V lost 5 bases to trimming and J lost 5 bases, with 12 bases between them. This CDR3 comprises 13 residues. The CDR3 DNA reads TGTGCCAGCAGCCCCATGGGGCCGGAGACCCAGTACTTC. Protein: CASSPMGPETQYF.

CDR3 sequence reads: CASSEGQGSQPQHF. The CDR3 region has the DNA TGTGCCAGCAGCGAGGGACAGGGAAGTCAGCCCCAGCATTTT. This chain joins TRBV7-9 and TRBJ1-5; 9 nucleotides line up with TRBD1. The V and J ends lost 5 bases and 6 bases, in that order; junction bases with no gene match: 5. Germline-derived CDR1 and CDR2 are SEHNR and FQNEAQ (reference sequence). The CDR3 extends over 14 amino acids.

V gene TRBV5-6 combines with J gene TRBJ2-7, with 9 bases aligning to TRBD1. The CDR3 sequence is 14 residues long. The junction had 2 bases not matched to a gene; V was cut back by 0 bases and J by 4 bases. Germline V gene lookup returns CDR1 SGHDT and CDR2 YYEEEE. CDR3 sequence reads: CASSLGQGVYEQYF. CDR3 bases: TGTGCCAGCAGCTTGGGACAGGGGGTTTACGAGCAGTACTTC.

The rearrangement links TRBV5-4 to TRBJ1-1; the D gene is possibly TRBD1 (5 bases). Per germline, CDR1 SGHNT and CDR2 YYREEE (reference sequence). The CDR3 sequence is 13 residues long. V dropped 4 bases and J dropped 10 bases, with 17 bases sitting between them. This CDR3 reads CASSRGDGGRAFF. The CDR3 DNA reads as TGTGCCAGCAGCCGGGGGGATGGGGGGAGAGCTTTCTTT. The full variable domain, with the rest looked up from reference TRBV5-4 and TRBJ1-1, is ETGVTQSPTHLIKTRGQQVTLRCSSQSGHNTVSWYQQALGQGPQFIFQYYREEENGRGNFPPRFSGLQFPNYSSELNVNALELDDSALYLCASSRGDGGRAFFGQGTRLTVV.

This clone was detected only a few times. V is TRBV19 and J is TRBJ2-1; the D is unclear. The V gene lost 5 bases and the J gene lost 0 bases, with 8 bases spanning the gap. This CDR3 has 14 amino acids. Germline CDR1 is LNHDA and CDR2 is SQIVND (reference sequence). CDR3 sequence reads: CASSLLSSYNEQFF. The CDR3 DNA follows: TGTGCCAGTAGTCTGTTGAGCTCCTACAATGAGCAGTTCTTC.

The count of this clone is one. V and J are TRBV14 and TRBJ1-5; D remains ambiguous. V was cut by 0 bases and J by 11 bases, with 11 bases left in between. The germline gives CDR1 SGHDN, CDR2 FVKESK. This CDR3 region has 13 residues. The CDR3 DNA sequence: TGTGCCAGCAGCCAAGATCGGGTCGCGGCCCAGCATTTT. Translating it yields CASSQDRVAAQHF.

This clone was recorded once. The chain couples TRBV6-5 to TRBJ1-2; no reliable D call. Trimming left V 2 bases short and J 2 bases short, with 6 bases between. Germline CDR1 is MNHEY and CDR2 is SVGAGI. The CDR3 has 13 residues. CDR3 in amino acids: CASSYAGNYGYTF. DNA for the CDR3: TGTGCCAGCAGTTACGCAGGCAACTATGGCTACACCTTC.

This chain joins TRBV11-1 and TRBJ1-6; perhaps TRBD1 as D (6 bases). CDR1 is SGHAT, CDR2 FQDESV, per germline (reference sequence). V shed 5 bases and J shed 7 bases, with 18 bases lying between them. The CDR3 contains 16 residues. The DNA of the CDR3 is TGTGCCAGCAGCCAAGGGAACAGGGATTTAAATTCACCCCTCCACTTT. Amino acid sequence: CASSQGNRDLNSPLHF.

V and J are TRBV27 and TRBJ2-1; maybe TRBD2 (6 bases). Germline V gene data show CDR1 as MNHEY and CDR2 as SMNVEV (reference sequence). The CDR3 is 14 residues long. Between the trimmed V and J ends, which lost 5 bases and 2 bases, there was a span of 10 bases. The DNA for the CDR3 is TGTGCCAGCAGTCTGAGCGGGCCCTACAATGAGCAGTTCTTC. Its translation: CASSLSGPYNEQFF.

The rearrangement links TRBV2 to TRBJ1-1; D unclear. The length of the CDR3 is 13 residues. Germline CDR1 reads SNHLY; CDR2 reads FYNNEI. Deletions cut 4 bases from V and 0 bases from J, with 6 bases between. CDR3 in amino acids: CASSARMNTEAFF. CDR3 nucleotide sequence: TGTGCCAGCAGTGCCAGAATGAACACTGAAGCTTTCTTT.

This chain connects TRBV5-6 to TRBJ2-5; 7 bases are a match to TRBD2. After removal of 3 bases from V and 5 bases from J, the junction contained 7 bases not matched to a gene. Germline CDR1 is SGHDT and CDR2 is YYEEEE. The CDR3 extends over 14 amino acids. CDR3 amino acids: CASSSRGVQETQYF. CDR3 coding DNA: TGTGCCAGCAGCTCCCGGGGGGTTCAGGAGACCCAGTACTTC.

The V gene is TRBV7-2, the J gene TRBJ2-7; 11 bases match TRBD2. This CDR3 spans 15 amino acids. The V gene end was trimmed by 2 bases and the J gene end by 2 bases; junction bases not matched to a gene: 2. Germline assignment: CDR1 SGHTA and CDR2 FQGNSA. CDR3 DNA sequence: TGTGCCAGCAGCTTAACTAGCGGGGGCCCCTACGAGCAGTACTTC. It specifies CASSLTSGGPYEQYF.

This clone came up a few times. This rearrangement joins TRBV6-6 to TRBJ1-6; D gene unclear. The CDR3 spans 12 residues. Trimming stripped 6 bases from V and 11 bases from J, with 11 bases between. Per germline, CDR1 MNHNY and CDR2 SVGAGI (reference sequence). CDR3 coding DNA: TGTGCCAGCAGGCGAATGTCCCCACCCCTCCACTTT. Its translation: CASRRMSPPLHF.

This clone was counted once. The chain combines TRBV5-1 with TRBJ1-2; D gene uncertain. V was cut by 0 bases and J by 1 base, with 13 bases left in between. CDR1 is SGHRS, CDR2 YFSETQ, per germline. CDR3 length: 16 residues. CDR3 bases: TGCGCCAGCAGCTTGGTTCCCCCTACAGTTAACTATGGCTACACCTTC. As protein: CASSLVPPTVNYGYTF.

The rearrangement uses TRBV19 and TRBJ1-2; the D gene is possibly TRBD1 (6 bases). Germline CDR1 and CDR2: LNHDA and SQIVND (reference sequence). V was shortened by 1 base and J by 2 bases, with 11 bases between the two germline ends. This CDR3 is 15 amino acids long. CDR3 in DNA: TGTGCCAGTAGTATAGCCTCGGACAGAAACTATGGCTACACCTTC. Its translation: CASSIASDRNYGYTF.

V is TRBV5-1 and J is TRBJ1-2; D uncertain. V dropped 4 bases and J dropped 5 bases, with 15 bases sitting between them. CDR1 and CDR2 (germline): SGHRS, YFSETQ. This CDR3 comprises 14 residues. The CDR3: CASSPVSLLYGYTF. DNA of the CDR3: TGCGCCAGCAGCCCGGTGAGTCTGCTTTATGGCTACACCTTC.

The chain employs TRBV5-4 and TRBJ1-5, with TRBD1 matching 7 bases. Germline trimming cut 4 bases from V and 2 bases from J; bases unmatched to any gene: 3. CDR1 is SGHNT, CDR2 YYREEE, per germline (reference sequence). The CDR3 has 14 amino acids. This chain's CDR3 is CASSTGQGNQPQHF. The CDR3 DNA follows: TGTGCCAGCAGCACTGGACAGGGCAATCAGCCCCAGCATTTT.